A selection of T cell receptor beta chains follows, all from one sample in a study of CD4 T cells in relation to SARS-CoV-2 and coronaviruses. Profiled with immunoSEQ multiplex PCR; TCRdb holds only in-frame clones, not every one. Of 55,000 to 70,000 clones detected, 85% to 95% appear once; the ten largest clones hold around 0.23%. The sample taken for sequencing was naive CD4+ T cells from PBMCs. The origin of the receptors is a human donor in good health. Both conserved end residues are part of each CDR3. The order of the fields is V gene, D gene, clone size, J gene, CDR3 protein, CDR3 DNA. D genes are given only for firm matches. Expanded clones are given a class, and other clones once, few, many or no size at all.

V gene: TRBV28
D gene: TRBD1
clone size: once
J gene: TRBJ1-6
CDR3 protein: CASSSPIGQAFYNSPLHF
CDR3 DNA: TGTGCCAGCAGCTCACCCATAGGACAGGCCTTTTATAATTCACCCCTCCACTTT

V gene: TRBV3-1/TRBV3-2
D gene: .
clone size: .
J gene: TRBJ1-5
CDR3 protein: CASSQIPRGAGGPQHF
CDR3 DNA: TGTGCCAGCAGCCAAATCCCACGGGGAGCGGGTGGTCCCCAGCATTTT

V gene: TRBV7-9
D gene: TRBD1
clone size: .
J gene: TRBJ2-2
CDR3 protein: CALGTGATGELFF
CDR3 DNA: TGTGCCCTGGGGACAGGGGCAACCGGGGAGCTGTTTTTT

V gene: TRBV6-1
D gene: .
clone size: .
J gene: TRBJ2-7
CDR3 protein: CASSDWDEQYF
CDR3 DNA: TGTGCCAGCAGTGATTGGGACGAGCAGTACTTC

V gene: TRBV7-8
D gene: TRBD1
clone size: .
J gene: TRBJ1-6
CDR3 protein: CASSSNRDRGGLWSPLHF
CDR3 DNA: TGTGCCAGCAGCTCTAACCGGGACAGGGGAGGTTTATGGTCACCCCTCCACTTT

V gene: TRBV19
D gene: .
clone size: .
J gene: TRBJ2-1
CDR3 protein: CASSVLRSDEQFF
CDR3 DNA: TGTGCCAGTAGTGTCCTGCGCTCGGATGAGCAGTTCTTC

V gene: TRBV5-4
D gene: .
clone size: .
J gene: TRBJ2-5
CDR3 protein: CASSLPRGNQETQYF
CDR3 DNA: TGTGCCAGCAGCTTGCCCAGGGGTAACCAAGAGACCCAGTACTTC

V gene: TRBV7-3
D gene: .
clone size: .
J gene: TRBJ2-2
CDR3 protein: CASSLNRANTGELFF
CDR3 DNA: TGTGCCAGCAGCTTAAACAGGGCGAACACCGGGGAGCTGTTTTTT

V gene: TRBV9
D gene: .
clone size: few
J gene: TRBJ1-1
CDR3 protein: CASSVQDRATITEAFF
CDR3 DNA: TGTGCCAGCAGCGTCCAGGACAGAGCAACGATCACTGAAGCTTTCTTT

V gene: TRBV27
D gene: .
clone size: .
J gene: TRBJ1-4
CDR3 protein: CASRWTDGEKLFF
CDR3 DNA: TGTGCCAGTAGATGGACAGATGGTGAAAAACTGTTTTTT

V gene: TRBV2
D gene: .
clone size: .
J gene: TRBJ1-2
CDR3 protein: CASRRQENYGYTF
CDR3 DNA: TGTGCCAGCCGCAGACAGGAGAACTATGGCTACACCTTC

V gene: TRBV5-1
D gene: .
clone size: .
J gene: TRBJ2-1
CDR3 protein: CASNGRSAYNEQFF
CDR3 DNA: TGCGCCAGCAATGGCAGGAGTGCCTACAATGAGCAGTTCTTC

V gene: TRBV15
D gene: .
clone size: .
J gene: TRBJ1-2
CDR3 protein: CATSRDRRYGYTF
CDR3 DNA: TGTGCCACCAGCAGAGATCGGAGGTATGGCTACACCTTC

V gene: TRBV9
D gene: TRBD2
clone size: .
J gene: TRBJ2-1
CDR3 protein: CASRENSRLAGDLNEQFF
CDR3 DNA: TGTGCCAGCAGAGAGAATAGCAGACTAGCGGGGGACCTCAATGAGCAGTTCTTC

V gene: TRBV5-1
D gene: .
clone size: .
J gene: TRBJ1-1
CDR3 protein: CASSRGAGRGTWGTEAFF
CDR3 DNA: TGCGCCAGCAGCCGAGGGGCAGGACGTGGGACATGGGGCACTGAAGCTTTCTTT

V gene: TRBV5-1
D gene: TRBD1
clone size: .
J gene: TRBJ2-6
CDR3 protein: CASSYQGDGANVLTF
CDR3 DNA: TGCGCCAGCAGCTATCAGGGGGACGGGGCCAACGTCCTGACTTTC

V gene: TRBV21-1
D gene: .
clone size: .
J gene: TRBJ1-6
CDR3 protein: CASNPKPTQGTHYFYSPLHF
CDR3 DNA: TGTGCCAGCAACCCGAAACCTACCCAGGGTACCCACTACTTCTATTCACCCCTCCACTTT

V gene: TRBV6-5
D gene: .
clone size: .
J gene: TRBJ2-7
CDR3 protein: CASSVALTYEQYF
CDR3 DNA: TGTGCCAGCAGCGTAGCGCTAACCTACGAGCAGTACTTC

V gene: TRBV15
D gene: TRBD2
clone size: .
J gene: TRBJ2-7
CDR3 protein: CATSSNSGASYEQYF
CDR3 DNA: TGTGCCACCAGCAGTAATAGCGGGGCTTCCTACGAGCAGTACTTC

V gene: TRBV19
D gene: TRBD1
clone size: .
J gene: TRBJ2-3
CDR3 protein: CASAGRQGSTDTQYF
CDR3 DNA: TGTGCCAGCGCGGGTCGACAGGGGAGCACAGATACGCAGTATTTT

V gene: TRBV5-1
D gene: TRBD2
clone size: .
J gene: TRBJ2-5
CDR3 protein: CASSASGSQETQYF
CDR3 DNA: TGCGCCAGCAGCGCTAGCGGGAGCCAAGAGACCCAGTACTTC

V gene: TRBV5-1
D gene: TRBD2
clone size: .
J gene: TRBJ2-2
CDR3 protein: CASSLQSLAGVGLFF
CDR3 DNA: TGCGCCAGCAGCTTGCAGAGTCTAGCGGGAGTCGGGCTGTTTTTT

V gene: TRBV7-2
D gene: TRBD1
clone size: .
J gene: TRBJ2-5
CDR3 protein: CASSSNGQGQETQYF
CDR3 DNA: TGTGCCAGCAGCTCCAACGGACAGGGGCAAGAGACCCAGTACTTC

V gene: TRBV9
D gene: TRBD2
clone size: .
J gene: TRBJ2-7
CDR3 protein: CASSVVGGSGGKQYF
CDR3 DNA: TGTGCCAGCAGCGTAGTGGGCGGGAGTGGCGGGAAGCAGTACTTC

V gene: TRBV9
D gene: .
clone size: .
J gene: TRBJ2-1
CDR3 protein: CASSVVGTNNEQFF
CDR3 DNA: TGTGCCAGCAGCGTAGTAGGGACAAACAATGAGCAGTTCTTC

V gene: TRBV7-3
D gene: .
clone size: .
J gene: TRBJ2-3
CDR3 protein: CASSPLQGRIGSTQYF
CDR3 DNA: TGTGCCAGCAGCCCCCTGCAGGGCCGAATCGGTTCGACGCAGTATTTT

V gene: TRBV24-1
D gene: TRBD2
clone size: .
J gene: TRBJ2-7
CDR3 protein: CATSAKLAADSYEQYF
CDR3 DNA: TGTGCCACCAGTGCCAAACTAGCGGCAGACTCCTACGAGCAGTACTTC

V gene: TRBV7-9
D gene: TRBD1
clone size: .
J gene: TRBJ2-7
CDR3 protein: CASSQGEYEQYF
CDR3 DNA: TGTGCCAGCAGCCAGGGGGAGTACGAGCAGTACTTC

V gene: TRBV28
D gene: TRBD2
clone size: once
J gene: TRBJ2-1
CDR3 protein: CASSEGGRRNEQFF
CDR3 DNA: TGTGCCAGCAGCGAGGGCGGGAGACGGAATGAGCAGTTCTTC

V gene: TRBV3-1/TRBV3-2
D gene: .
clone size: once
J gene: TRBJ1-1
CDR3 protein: CASSQDQGPNTEAFF
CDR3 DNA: TGTGCCAGCAGCCAAGATCAGGGCCCCAACACTGAAGCTTTCTTT

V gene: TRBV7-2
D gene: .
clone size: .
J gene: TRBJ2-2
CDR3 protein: CASSSQGTGELFF
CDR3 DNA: TGTGCCAGCAGCTCGCAGGGCACCGGGGAGCTGTTTTTT

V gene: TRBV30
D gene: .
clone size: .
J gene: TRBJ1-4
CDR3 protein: CAWSPGRNEKLFF
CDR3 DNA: TGTGCCTGGAGCCCTGGGAGGAATGAAAAACTGTTTTTT